The following is a TCR beta chain sequence with its context. This sample is part of a study of blood T cell repertoires in COVID-19. Overall study: Italy, Spain and the United States were the sources of the convalescent and acute COVID-19 samples. Sources were T cells, B-cell-depleted T cells, or PBMCs; the material itself was cDNA or gDNA.

The germline CDR1 and CDR2 sequences are ENHRY and SYGVKD. This CDR3 is 15 amino acids long. V lost 6 bases and J lost 9, with 21 bases in between. Original analysis: Reference gene primer amplification gave estimated nucleated cell counts. This table comes from immunoSEQ multiplex PCR, and its TCRdb copy is limited to in-frame clones, with some not included. V, J and clone size derive from that table, while D and trimming were established from the DNA sequence. This sample carries 100,000 to 150,000 clones, approximately 90% of them seen once, and the ten largest clones take around 1.9%. Sequenced input: peripheral blood. This sequence joins TRBV10-3 and TRBJ2-1; D assignment may be TRBD1 or TRBD2 (6 bases each). The receptor's source is a man aged 45 to 65 with COVID-19, enrolled during active disease. CDR3 nucleotides: TGTGCCATCAGGGAGGGGGGAGGTGGTTTTGGTGAGCAGTTCTTC. It translates to CAIREGGGGFGEQFF.